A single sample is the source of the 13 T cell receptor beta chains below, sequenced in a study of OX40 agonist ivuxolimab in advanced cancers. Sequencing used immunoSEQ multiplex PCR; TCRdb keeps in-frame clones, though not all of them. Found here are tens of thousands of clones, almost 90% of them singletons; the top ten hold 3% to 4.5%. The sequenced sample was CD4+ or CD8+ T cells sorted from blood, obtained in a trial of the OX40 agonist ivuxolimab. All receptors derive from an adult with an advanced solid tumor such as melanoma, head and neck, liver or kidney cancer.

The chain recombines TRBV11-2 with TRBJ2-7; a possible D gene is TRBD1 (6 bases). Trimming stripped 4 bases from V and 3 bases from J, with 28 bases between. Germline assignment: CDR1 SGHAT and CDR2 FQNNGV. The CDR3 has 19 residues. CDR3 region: CASSSIYGSDRSQIYEQYF. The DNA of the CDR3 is TGTGCCAGCAGCTCCATCTATGGGAGCGACAGGAGCCAGATCTACGAGCAGTACTTC.

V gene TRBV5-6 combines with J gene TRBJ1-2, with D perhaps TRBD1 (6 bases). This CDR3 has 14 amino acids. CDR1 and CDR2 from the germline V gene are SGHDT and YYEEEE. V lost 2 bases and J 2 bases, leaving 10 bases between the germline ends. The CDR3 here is CASSFWTANYGYTF. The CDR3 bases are TGTGCCAGCAGCTTCTGGACAGCCAACTATGGCTACACCTTC.

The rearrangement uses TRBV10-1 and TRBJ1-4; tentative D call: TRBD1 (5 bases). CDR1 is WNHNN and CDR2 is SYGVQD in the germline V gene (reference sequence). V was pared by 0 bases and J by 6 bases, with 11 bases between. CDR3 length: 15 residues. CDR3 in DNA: TGCGCCAGCAGTGAGTCGATAGGGGTGCATGAAAAACTGTTTTTT. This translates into CASSESIGVHEKLFF.

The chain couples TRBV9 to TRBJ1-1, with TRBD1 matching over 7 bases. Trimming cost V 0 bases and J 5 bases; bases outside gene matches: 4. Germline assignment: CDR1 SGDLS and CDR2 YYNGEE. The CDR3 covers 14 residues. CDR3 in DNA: TGTGCCAGCAGCGTAGCCTTACAGGGGACTGAAGCTTTCTTT. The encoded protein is CASSVALQGTEAFF.

This CDR3 reads CASSPGTGGTIGNQPQHF. The DNA of the CDR3 is TGTGCCAGTAGTCCCGGGACAGGGGGTACTATAGGGAATCAGCCCCAGCATTTT. The chain is built from TRBV19 and TRBJ1-5; TRBD1 matches at 11 bases. Losses at the gene ends were 5 bases for V and 4 bases for J; bases not matched to a gene: 13. This CDR3 spans 18 amino acids. Germline lookup yields CDR1 LNHDA and CDR2 SQIVND (reference sequence).

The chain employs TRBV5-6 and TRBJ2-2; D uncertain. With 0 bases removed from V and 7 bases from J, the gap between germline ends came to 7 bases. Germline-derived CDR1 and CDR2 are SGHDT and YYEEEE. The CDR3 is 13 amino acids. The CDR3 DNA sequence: TGTGCCAGCAGCTTGGTGGGCGGCGGGGAGCTGTTTTTT. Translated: CASSLVGGGELFF.

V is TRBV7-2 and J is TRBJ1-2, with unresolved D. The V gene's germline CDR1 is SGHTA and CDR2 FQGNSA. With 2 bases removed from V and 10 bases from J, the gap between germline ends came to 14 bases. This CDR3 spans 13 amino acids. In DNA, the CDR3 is TGTGCCAGCAGCTTATCTTTTGGCACAGACTACACCTTC. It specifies CASSLSFGTDYTF.

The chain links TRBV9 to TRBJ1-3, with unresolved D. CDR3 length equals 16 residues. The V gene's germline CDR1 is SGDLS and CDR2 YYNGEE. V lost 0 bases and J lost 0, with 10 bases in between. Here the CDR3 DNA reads TGTGCCAGCAGCGTAGATACCAGCAGCTCTGGAAACACCATATATTTT. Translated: CASSVDTSSSGNTIYF.

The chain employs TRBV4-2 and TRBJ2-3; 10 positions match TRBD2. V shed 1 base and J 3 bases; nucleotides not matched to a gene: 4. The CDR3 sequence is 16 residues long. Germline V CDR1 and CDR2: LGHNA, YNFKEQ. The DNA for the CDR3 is TGTGCCAGCAGCCAAGGGGGAGCGGGAGGGACAGATACGCAGTATTTT. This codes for CASSQGGAGGTDTQYF.

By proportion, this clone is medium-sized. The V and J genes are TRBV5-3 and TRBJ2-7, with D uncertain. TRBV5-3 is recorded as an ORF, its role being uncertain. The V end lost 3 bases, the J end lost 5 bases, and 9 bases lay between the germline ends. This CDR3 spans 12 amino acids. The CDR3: CARSCYTDEQYF. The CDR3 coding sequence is TGTGCCAGAAGCTGTTACACTGACGAGCAGTACTTC.

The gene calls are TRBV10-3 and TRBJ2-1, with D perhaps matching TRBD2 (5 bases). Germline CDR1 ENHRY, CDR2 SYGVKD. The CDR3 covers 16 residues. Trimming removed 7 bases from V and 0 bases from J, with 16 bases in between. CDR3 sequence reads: CAINSISSNSYNEQFF. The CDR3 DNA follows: TGTGCCATCAACTCTATTTCTAGCAACTCCTACAATGAGCAGTTCTTC.

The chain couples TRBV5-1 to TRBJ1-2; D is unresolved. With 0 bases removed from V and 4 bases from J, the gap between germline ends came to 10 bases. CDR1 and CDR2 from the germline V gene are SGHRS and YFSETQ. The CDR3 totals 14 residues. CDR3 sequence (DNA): TGCGCCAGCAGCTTGGATGGGAGTACCTATGGCTACACCTTC. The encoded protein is CASSLDGSTYGYTF.

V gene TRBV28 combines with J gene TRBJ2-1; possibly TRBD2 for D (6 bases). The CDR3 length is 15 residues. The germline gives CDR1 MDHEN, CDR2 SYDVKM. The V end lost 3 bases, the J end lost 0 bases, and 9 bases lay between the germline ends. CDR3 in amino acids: CASSLVGSSYNEQFF. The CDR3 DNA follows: TGTGCCAGCAGTTTGGTCGGGAGCTCCTACAATGAGCAGTTCTTC.